The next 14 T cell receptor beta chains were all read from a single sample in a study of a mutant IDH1 vaccine in newly diagnosed glioma. These receptors are not linked to any known antigen. Noted time point: week 35, safety follow-up. Each vaccine dose was 300 ug of mutant IDH1 20-mer peptide, with topical imiquimod. The data were produced by immunoSEQ multiplex PCR, yet TCRdb's version contains in-frame clones alone and is incomplete. The profile shows some 42,000 clones, roughly 84% of them singletons. The material sequenced was PBMCs, taken from a glioma patient whose treatment included an IDH1 peptide vaccine. These receptors were collected from a woman aged 45-59 years with glioma.

This clone was picked up a small number of times. This chain connects TRBV6-1 to TRBJ1-1, with unresolved D. This CDR3 spans 12 amino acids. V shed 6 bases and J shed 1 base, with 6 bases lying between them. From germline, CDR1 is MNHNS and CDR2 SASEGT. CDR3 bases: TGTGCCAGCAGCGAGCGGAACACTGAAGCTTTCTTT. It yields the protein CASSERNTEAFF.

The chain recombines TRBV25-1 with TRBJ1-2, with a weak D call TRBD1 (5 bases). The V end lost 1 base, the J end lost 8 bases, and 17 bases lay between the germline ends. Germline CDR1 reads MGHDK; CDR2 reads SYGVNS. This CDR3 is built from 15 residues. The CDR3 spells CASSESSIRVTGYTF. CDR3 DNA: TGTGCCAGCAGTGAATCGTCCATCAGGGTGACCGGCTACACCTTC.

The J gene is TRBJ2-7, the V gene TRBV9; D may be TRBD1 (6 bases). The V end lost 7 bases, the J end lost 6 bases, and 17 bases lay between the germline ends. Germline CDR1 reads SGDLS; CDR2 reads YYNGEE. This CDR3 contains 13 residues. The CDR3 DNA reads TGTGCCAGCGGCCGGGACCCACAGGGCGAGCAGTACTTC. Amino acid sequence: CASGRDPQGEQYF. The complete variable domain, with remaining parts taken from reference TRBV9 and TRBJ2-7, reads DSGVTQTPKHLITATGQRVTLRCSPRSGDLSVYWYQQSLDQGLQFLIQYYNGEERAKGNILERFSAQQFPDLHSELNLSSLELGDSALYFCASGRDPQGEQYFGPGTRLTVT.

The chain carries TRBV28 and TRBJ1-4; 11 bases map to TRBD1. This CDR3 region has 17 residues. Germline assignment: CDR1 MDHEN and CDR2 SYDVKM. The J segment lost 0 bases and the V segment lost 2 bases, leaving 2 bases of the junction unmatched. The DNA of the CDR3 is TGTGCCAGCAGTTTACGGGACAGGGGGACAACTAATGAAAAACTGTTTTTT. Translated: CASSLRDRGTTNEKLFF.

The chain employs TRBV7-2 and TRBJ1-6, with D maybe TRBD1 (6 bases). V was cut by 0 bases and J by 10 bases, with 10 bases left in between. The CDR3 is 14 residues long. Germline V lookup: CDR1 SGHTA, CDR2 FQGNSA. CDR3 region: CASSLATGKSPLHF. The CDR3 DNA is TGTGCCAGCAGCTTAGCCACAGGGAAATCACCCCTCCACTTT.

The genes are TRBV11-1 and TRBJ1-1; 8 positions match TRBD1. Germline lookup yields CDR1 SGHAT and CDR2 FQDESV (reference sequence). The CDR3 spans 18 residues. V was pared by 6 bases and J by 1 base, with 16 bases of the junction left unmatched. The CDR3 DNA is TGTGCCAGCAGTTACTCTACCGACAGGGGAGGAGAGAACACTGAAGCTTTCTTT. Residues: CASSYSTDRGGENTEAFF.

The table lists this clone with a few counts. The gene calls are TRBV5-1 and TRBJ1-5; TRBD1 is a possible D gene (5 bases). This CDR3 has 16 residues. Germline V gives CDR1 SGHRS, CDR2 YFSETQ. V shed 2 bases and J shed 0 bases, with 12 bases lying between them. CDR3 amino acids: CASSFSRGTSNQPQHF. The CDR3 bases are TGCGCCAGCAGCTTCAGTCGAGGGACTAGCAATCAGCCCCAGCATTTT.

This clone showed up just once. V is TRBV5-6 and J is TRBJ2-7; TRBD2 is a possible D gene (6 bases). With 0 bases removed from V and 4 bases from J, the gap between germline ends came to 11 bases. Looked up from germline, CDR1 is SGHDT and CDR2 is YYEEEE. The CDR3 has 14 amino acids. CDR3 bases: TGTGCCAGCAGCTTGGTGGGGGGAGCGTACGAGCAGTACTTC. It codes for CASSLVGGAYEQYF.

J is TRBJ1-1 and V is TRBV9, with D hard to call. This CDR3 has 11 amino acids. Trimming left V 4 bases short and J 2 bases short, with 3 bases between. The germline V gene has CDR1 SGDLS and CDR2 YYNGEE. The CDR3 spells CASSTNTEAFF. The CDR3 DNA is TGTGCCAGCAGCACTAACACTGAAGCTTTCTTT.

This rearrangement joins TRBV27 to TRBJ2-7; TRBD1 agrees at 10 bases. V shed 5 bases, J shed 6 bases, and the junction held 7 bases outside the gene matches. Germline values: CDR1 MNHEY, CDR2 SMNVEV (reference sequence). The CDR3 covers 14 residues. As DNA, the CDR3 is TGTGCCAGCAGTCCCGGGACAGGGGATGGCGAGCAGTACTTC. Its protein is CASSPGTGDGEQYF.

The chain carries TRBV9 and TRBJ2-1, with 12 bases that match TRBD2. Germline V gene data show CDR1 as SGDLS and CDR2 as YYNGEE. The CDR3 totals 15 residues. J was trimmed by 4 bases and V by 5 bases; bases with no gene match: 4. This chain's CDR3 is CASSSTSGGYNEQFF. The CDR3 DNA reads TGTGCCAGCAGTTCGACTAGCGGGGGTTACAATGAGCAGTTCTTC.

The V gene is TRBV15, the J gene TRBJ1-6; possible D gene TRBD1, 5 bases. Deletions cut 0 bases from V and 8 bases from J, with 11 bases between. Germline V gene sequence: CDR1 LNHNV, CDR2 YYDKDF (reference sequence). The CDR3 has 15 residues. The CDR3 region has the DNA TGTGCCACCAGCAGAGATCCAGGGACGGATTCACCCCTCCACTTT. It codes for CATSRDPGTDSPLHF.

CDR3: CSVDKGNGYTF. The CDR3 DNA follows: TGCAGCGTTGACAAGGGTAATGGCTACACCTTC. The chain has TRBV29-1 and TRBJ1-2; no firm D call. Germline V gene sequence: CDR1 SQVTM, CDR2 ANQGSEA. Trimming took 3 bases from V and 6 from J, leaving 8 bases between them. The CDR3 is made up of 11 amino acids.

This chain uses TRBV10-3 with TRBJ1-2; 9 bases match TRBD1. Germline assignment: CDR1 ENHRY and CDR2 SYGVKD. The CDR3 spans 17 residues. V trimming: 10 bases; J trimming: 2 bases; junction bases outside the gene matches: 17. CDR3 in DNA: TGTGCCACCGCGGGACAGGGAATATCTGACGCGAACTATGGCTACACCTTC. It specifies CATAGQGISDANYGYTF.